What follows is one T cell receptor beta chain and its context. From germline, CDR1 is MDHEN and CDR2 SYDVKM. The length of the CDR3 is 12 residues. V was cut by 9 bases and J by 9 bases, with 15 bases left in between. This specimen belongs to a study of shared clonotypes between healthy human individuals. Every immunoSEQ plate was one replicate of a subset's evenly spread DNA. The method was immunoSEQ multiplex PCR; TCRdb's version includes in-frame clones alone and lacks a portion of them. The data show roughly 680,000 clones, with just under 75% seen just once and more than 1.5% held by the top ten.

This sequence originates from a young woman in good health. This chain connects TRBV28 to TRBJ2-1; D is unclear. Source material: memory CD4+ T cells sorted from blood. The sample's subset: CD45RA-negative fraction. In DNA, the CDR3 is TGTGCCAGTAGGGCCAGTCTCGGTGAGCAGTTCTTC. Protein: CASRASLGEQFF.